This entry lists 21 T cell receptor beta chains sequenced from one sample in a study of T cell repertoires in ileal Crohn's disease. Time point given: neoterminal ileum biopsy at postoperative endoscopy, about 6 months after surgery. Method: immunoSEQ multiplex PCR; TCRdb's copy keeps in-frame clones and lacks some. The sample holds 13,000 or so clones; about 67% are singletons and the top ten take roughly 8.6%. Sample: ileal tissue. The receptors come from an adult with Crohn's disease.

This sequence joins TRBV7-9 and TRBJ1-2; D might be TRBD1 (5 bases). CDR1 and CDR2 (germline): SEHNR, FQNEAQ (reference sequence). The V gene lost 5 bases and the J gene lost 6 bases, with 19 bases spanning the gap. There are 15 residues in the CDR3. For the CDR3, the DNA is TGTGCCAGCAGCCCGGGACTTGGGCGGCTGGATGGCTACACCTTC. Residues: CASSPGLGRLDGYTF.

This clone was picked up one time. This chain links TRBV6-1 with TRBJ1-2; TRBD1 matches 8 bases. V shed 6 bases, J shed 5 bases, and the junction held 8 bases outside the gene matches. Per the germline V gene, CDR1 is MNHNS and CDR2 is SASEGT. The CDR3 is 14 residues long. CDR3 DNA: TGTGCCAGCAGCCCCAGGACAGGGCTATATGGCTACACCTTC. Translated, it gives CASSPRTGLYGYTF.

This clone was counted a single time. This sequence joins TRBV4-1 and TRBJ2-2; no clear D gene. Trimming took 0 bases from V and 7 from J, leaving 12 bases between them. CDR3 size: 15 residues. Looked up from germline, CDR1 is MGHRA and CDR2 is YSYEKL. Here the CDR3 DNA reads TGCGCCAGCAGCCAAGATGGCGGTAAGGGCGGGGAGCTGTTTTTT. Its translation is CASSQDGGKGGELFF.

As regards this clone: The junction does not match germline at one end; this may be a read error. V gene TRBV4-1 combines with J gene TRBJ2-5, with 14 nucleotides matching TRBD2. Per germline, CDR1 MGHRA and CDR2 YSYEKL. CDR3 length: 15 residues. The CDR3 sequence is CTSSRGTSGGETQYF. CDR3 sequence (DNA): TGCACCAGCAGCCGAGGGACTAGCGGGGGTGAGACCCAGTACTTC.

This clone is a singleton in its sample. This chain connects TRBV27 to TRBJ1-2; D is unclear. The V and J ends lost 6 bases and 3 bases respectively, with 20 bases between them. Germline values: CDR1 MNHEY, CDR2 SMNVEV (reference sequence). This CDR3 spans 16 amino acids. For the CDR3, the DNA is TGTGCCAGCAGCCTATATTCAGCGGTAAGGGACTATGGCTACACCTTC. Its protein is CASSLYSAVRDYGYTF.

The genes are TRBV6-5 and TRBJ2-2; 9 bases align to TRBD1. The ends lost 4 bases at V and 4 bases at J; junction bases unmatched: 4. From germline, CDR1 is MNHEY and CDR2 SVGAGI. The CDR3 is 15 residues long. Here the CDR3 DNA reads TGTGCCAGCAGTTCCGGACAGGGGTTCACCGGGGAGCTGTTTTTT. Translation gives CASSSGQGFTGELFF.

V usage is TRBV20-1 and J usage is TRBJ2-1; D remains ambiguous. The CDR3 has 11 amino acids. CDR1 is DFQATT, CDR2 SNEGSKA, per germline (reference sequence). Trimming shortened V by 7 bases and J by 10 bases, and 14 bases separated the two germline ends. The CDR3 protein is CSVPDGLEQFF. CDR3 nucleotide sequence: TGCAGTGTCCCGGACGGCCTCGAGCAGTTCTTC.

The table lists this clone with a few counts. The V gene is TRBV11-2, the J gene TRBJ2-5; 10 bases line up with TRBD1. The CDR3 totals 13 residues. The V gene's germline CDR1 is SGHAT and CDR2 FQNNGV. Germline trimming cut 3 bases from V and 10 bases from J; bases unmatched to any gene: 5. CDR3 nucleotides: TGTGCCAGCAGCTTCGGACAGGGGGAGGGCCAGTACTTC. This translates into CASSFGQGEGQYF.

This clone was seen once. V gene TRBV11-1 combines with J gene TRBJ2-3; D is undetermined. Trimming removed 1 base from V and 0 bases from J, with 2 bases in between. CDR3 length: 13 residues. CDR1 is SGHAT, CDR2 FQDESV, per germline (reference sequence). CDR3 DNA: TGTGCCAGCAGCTTAGAAAGCACAGATACGCAGTATTTT. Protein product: CASSLESTDTQYF.

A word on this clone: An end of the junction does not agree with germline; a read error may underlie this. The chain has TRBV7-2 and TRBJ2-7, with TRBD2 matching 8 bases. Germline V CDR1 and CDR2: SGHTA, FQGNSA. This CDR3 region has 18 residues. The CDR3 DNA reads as TGTGCCAGCAGCCTAGCCCCGGGGGTAGCGGGATCAGCCTACGAGCAGTACTTC. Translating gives CASSLAPGVAGSAYEQYF.

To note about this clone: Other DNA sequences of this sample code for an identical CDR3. The CDR3 is CSAGVGGQPQHF. CDR3 in DNA: TGCAGCGCTGGGGTGGGGGGTCAGCCCCAGCATTTT. This chain joins TRBV29-1 and TRBJ1-5; a possible D gene is TRBD1 (5 bases). This CDR3 region has 12 residues. Germline values: CDR1 SQVTM, CDR2 ANQGSEA. V shed 7 bases and J shed 6 bases, with 13 bases lying between them.

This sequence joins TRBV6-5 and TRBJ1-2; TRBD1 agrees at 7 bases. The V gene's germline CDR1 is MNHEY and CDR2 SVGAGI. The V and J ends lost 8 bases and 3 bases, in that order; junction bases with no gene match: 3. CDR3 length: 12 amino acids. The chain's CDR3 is CASRTGDYGYTF. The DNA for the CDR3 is TGTGCCAGCCGTACAGGGGACTATGGCTACACCTTC.

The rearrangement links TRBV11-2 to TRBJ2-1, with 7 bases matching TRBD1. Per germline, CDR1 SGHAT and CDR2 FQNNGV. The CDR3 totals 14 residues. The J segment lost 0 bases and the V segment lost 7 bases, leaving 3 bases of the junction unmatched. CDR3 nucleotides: TGTGCCAGCACGGACAGGAGCTCCTACAATGAGCAGTTCTTC. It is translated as CASTDRSSYNEQFF.

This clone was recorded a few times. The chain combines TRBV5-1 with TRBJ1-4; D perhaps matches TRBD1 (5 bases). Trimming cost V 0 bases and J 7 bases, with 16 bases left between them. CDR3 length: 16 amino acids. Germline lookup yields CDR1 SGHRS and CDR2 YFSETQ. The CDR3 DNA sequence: TGCGCCAGCAGCTTGGCACGAACAGGCCGCGCTGAAAAACTGTTTTTT. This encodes CASSLARTGRAEKLFF.

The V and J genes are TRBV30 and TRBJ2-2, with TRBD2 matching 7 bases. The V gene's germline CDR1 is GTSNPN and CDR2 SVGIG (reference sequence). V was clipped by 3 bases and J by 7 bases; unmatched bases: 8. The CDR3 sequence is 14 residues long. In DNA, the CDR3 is TGTGCCTGGAGCCGACTCTGGGGGGGCGGGGAGCTGTTTTTT. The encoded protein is CAWSRLWGGGELFF.

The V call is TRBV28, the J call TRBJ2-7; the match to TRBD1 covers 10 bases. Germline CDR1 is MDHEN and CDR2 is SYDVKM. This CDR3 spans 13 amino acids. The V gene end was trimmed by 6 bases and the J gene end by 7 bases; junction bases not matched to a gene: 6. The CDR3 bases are TGTGCCAGCAGCCCGGACAGGGGGAGAGAGCAGTACTTC. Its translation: CASSPDRGREQYF.

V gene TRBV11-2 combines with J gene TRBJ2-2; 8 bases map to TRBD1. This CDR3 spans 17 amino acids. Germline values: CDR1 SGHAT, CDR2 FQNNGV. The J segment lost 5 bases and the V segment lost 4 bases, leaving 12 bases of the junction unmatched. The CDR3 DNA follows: TGTGCCAGCAGCTCTAGCCCCCAGGGGGCACGTACCGGGGAGCTGTTTTTT. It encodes CASSSSPQGARTGELFF.

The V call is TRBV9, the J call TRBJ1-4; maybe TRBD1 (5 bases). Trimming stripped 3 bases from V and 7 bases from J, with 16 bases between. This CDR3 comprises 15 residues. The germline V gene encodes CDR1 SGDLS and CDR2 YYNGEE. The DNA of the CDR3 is TGTGCCAGCAGCGCTTCTGGGGGGATGGGTGAAAAACTGTTTTTT. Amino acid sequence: CASSASGGMGEKLFF.

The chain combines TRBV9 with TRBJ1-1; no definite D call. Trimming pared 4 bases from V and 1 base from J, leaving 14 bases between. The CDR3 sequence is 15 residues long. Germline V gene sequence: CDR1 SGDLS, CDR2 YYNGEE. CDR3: CASSQEGARNTEAFF. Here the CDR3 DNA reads TGTGCCAGCAGCCAAGAAGGCGCGCGGAACACTGAAGCTTTCTTT.

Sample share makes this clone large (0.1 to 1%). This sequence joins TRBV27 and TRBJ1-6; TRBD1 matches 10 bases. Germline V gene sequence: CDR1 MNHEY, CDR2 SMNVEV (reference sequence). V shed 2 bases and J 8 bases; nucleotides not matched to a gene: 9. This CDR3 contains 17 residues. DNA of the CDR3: TGTGCCAGCAGTTTAACTCCGACAGGGGGCTTTTATTCACCCCTCCACTTT. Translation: CASSLTPTGGFYSPLHF.

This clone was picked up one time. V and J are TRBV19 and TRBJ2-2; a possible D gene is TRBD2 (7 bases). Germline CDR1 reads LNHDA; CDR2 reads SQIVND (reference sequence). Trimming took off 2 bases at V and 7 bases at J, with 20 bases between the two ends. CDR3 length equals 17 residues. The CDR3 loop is CASSITPLGGRGGELFF. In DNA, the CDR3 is TGTGCCAGTAGTATAACTCCCTTGGGGGGGCGCGGCGGGGAGCTGTTTTTT.